This passage covers 15 T cell receptor beta chains from one sample sequenced in a study of identical twins. TCRdb ran MiXCR on the 5' RACE reads and lists one entry per CDR3 protein. Counted here are approximately 240,000 distinct CDR3 sequences, about an eighth occurring once; the ten biggest clones make up under 9.5%. Source material: memory (CD45RO+) T cells sorted from blood. These receptor sequences come from a woman between 18 and 29 years old in good health.

This clonotype was detected only a few times. The CDR3 nucleotides are TGCGCCAGCAGCCAAGTGTGGGCCCAAGGTTTGACAGATACGCAGTATTTT. This encodes CASSQVWAQGLTDTQYF. J is TRBJ2-3 and V is TRBV4-3; the D is unclear. Germline values: CDR1 LGHNA, CDR2 YSLEER. This CDR3 spans 17 amino acids. Between the trimmed V and J ends, which lost 1 base and 3 bases, there was a span of 17 bases.

The chain has TRBV6-2 or TRBV6-3 and TRBJ2-3; no reliable D call. The germline V gene has CDR1 MNHEY and CDR2 SVGEGT. The ends were cut back, 2 bases at V and 2 bases at J, with 8 bases in the middle. This CDR3 contains 14 residues. The CDR3 protein is CASSYPDTTDTQYF. The CDR3 coding sequence is TGTGCCAGCAGTTACCCAGACACCACAGATACGCAGTATTTT.

The gene calls are TRBV29-1 and TRBJ2-1; 10 bases are a match to TRBD2. CDR3 length equals 16 residues. Per germline, CDR1 SQVTM and CDR2 ANQGSEA. The junction had 6 bases not matched to a gene; V was cut back by 2 bases and J by 2 bases. CDR3 in amino acids: CSVESSLAGAYNEQFF. Here the CDR3 DNA reads TGCAGCGTTGAAAGTTCTCTAGCGGGGGCCTACAATGAGCAGTTCTTC.

The chain joins TRBV20-1 to TRBJ1-2; D ambiguous. This CDR3 comprises 15 residues. Germline CDR1 is DFQATT and CDR2 is SNEGSKA (reference sequence). Trimming shortened V by 5 bases and J by 5 bases, and 21 bases separated the two germline ends. CDR3 region: CSAVRPGEDLYGYTF. The CDR3 bases are TGCAGTGCTGTAAGGCCTGGGGAGGATTTGTATGGCTACACCTTC.

This clonotype has only a few counts. The chain carries TRBV5-1 and TRBJ1-2; D is ambiguous. This CDR3 contains 16 residues. V was cut by 0 bases and J by 0 bases, with 12 bases left in between. The germline V gene has CDR1 SGHRS and CDR2 YFSETQ. CDR3 sequence: CASSLDESPANYGYTF. CDR3 DNA: TGCGCCAGCAGCTTGGACGAGTCCCCAGCTAACTATGGCTACACCTTC.

This clonotype was seen many times. This rearrangement joins TRBV12-3 or TRBV12-4 to TRBJ1-1, with D unclear. The CDR3 is made up of 15 amino acids. V gave up 5 bases and J gave up 0 bases, with 13 bases separating them. The CDR3 region is CASSPSRSLNTEAFF. The CDR3 coding sequence is TGTGCCAGCAGTCCGAGCCGGTCCCTGAACACTGAAGCTTTCTTT.

This clonotype showed up just a few times. The genes are TRBV20-1 and TRBJ2-1; D is perhaps TRBD1 or TRBD2 (5 bases each). V gave up 8 bases and J gave up 0 bases, with 20 bases separating them. The germline CDR1 and CDR2 sequences are DFQATT and SNEGSKA (reference sequence). CDR3 size: 16 residues. In nucleotides, the CDR3 is TGCAGTCCCCGTGGGGCGGTAGCGAGCTCCTACAATGAGCAGTTCTTC. This codes for CSPRGAVASSYNEQFF.

This clonotype has at least ten counts. The genes are TRBV5-1 and TRBJ2-1, with 9 positions matching TRBD2. Germline CDR1 reads SGHRS; CDR2 reads YFSETQ. The ends lost 2 bases at V and 4 bases at J; junction bases unmatched: 4. The CDR3 runs 15 residues. The CDR3 loop reads CASSFLAGPYNEQFF. The DNA of the CDR3 is TGCGCCAGCAGCTTTCTAGCGGGGCCATACAATGAGCAGTTCTTC.

The rearrangement uses TRBV6-2 or TRBV6-3 and TRBJ2-1, with 8 bases lining up with TRBD2. Trimming removed 0 bases from V and 0 bases from J; junction bases left unmatched: 4. Germline lookup yields CDR1 MNHEY and CDR2 SVGEGT. The CDR3 runs to 17 residues. CDR3 nucleotides: TGTGCCAGCAGTTACTCACACAGCGGGAGCTCCTACAATGAGCAGTTCTTC. It yields the protein CASSYSHSGSSYNEQFF.

In its sample, this clonotype is medium-sized. V gene TRBV12-3 or TRBV12-4 combines with J gene TRBJ1-1; D not certain. The CDR3 totals 15 residues. V was trimmed by 3 bases and J by 0 bases, leaving 11 bases between them. The CDR3 DNA follows: TGTGCCAGCAGTTTTTTGGGTCCGCTGAACACTGAAGCTTTCTTT. This codes for CASSFLGPLNTEAFF.

The V and J genes are TRBV18 and TRBJ1-5; 7 nucleotides line up with TRBD1. Unmatched junction bases numbered 7, after V lost 3 bases and J lost 2 bases. Per the germline V gene, CDR1 is KGHSH and CDR2 is LQKENI. The CDR3 spans 16 residues. The DNA for the CDR3 is TGTGCCAGCTCACCCAAGGGGGCCTCTCGCAATCAGCCCCAGCATTTT. Translating gives CASSPKGASRNQPQHF.

The table lists this clonotype with many counts. This chain uses TRBV7-8 with TRBJ1-1, with 8 nucleotides matching TRBD1. CDR3 length: 15 residues. V was clipped by 3 bases and J by 1 base; unmatched bases: 4. Looked up from germline, CDR1 is SGHVS and CDR2 is FQNEAQ. The CDR3 is CASSFSGTGNTEAFF. The DNA for the CDR3 is TGTGCCAGCAGCTTTTCCGGGACAGGGAACACTGAAGCTTTCTTT.

The rearrangement uses TRBV20-1 and TRBJ2-2; possible D gene TRBD2, 6 bases. Trimming took 6 bases from V and 5 from J, leaving 19 bases between them. CDR1 and CDR2 from the germline V gene are DFQATT and SNEGSKA (reference sequence). The CDR3 sequence is 15 residues long. The CDR3 region is CSAKGTSLGTGELFF. The CDR3 DNA reads TGCAGTGCCAAAGGGACTTCCCTGGGTACCGGGGAGCTGTTTTTT.

The table lists this clonotype with many counts. V and J are TRBV27 and TRBJ2-1, with D possibly TRBD2 on 6 matching bases. V dropped 5 bases and J dropped 3 bases, with 20 bases sitting between them. The germline CDR1 and CDR2 sequences are MNHEY and SMNVEV (reference sequence). This CDR3 spans 17 amino acids. The CDR3 reads CASSPGSGGVIYNEQFF. The CDR3 DNA is TGTGCCAGCAGTCCCGGTTCGGGCGGGGTGATCTACAATGAGCAGTTCTTC.

The chain uses TRBV12-3 or TRBV12-4 and TRBJ1-3; D is unclear. V was cut by 4 bases and J by 4 bases, with 8 bases left in between. This CDR3 is built from 13 residues. DNA for the CDR3: TGTGCCAGCAGTTCCAGTGACGGAAACACCATATATTTT. Translated: CASSSSDGNTIYF.